This T cell receptor (beta chain) was obtained from a study of T cell repertoires in cytomegalovirus infection (dated by TCRdb to between 2019 and 2020). Study-level background: Peptide stimulations targeted recently identified HLA-C-restricted CMV epitopes, whose presentation resists viral immunomodulation, together with well-studied HLA-B-restricted epitopes. Donor HLA type was relevant to the analysis, because carriage of CMV infection together with the matching HLA type was indicated by public TCR beta signatures.

Relative to germline, V is 5 bases shorter and J is 2 bases shorter, with 10 bases between their ends. Counted from cysteine to phenylalanine, this CDR3 has 13 amino acids. Only the CDR3 part of the read is kept: 39 bases, read in frame from the first base. CDR1 and CDR2 are drawn from the germline V gene (reference sequence): SEHNR, FQNEAQ. This clonotype has only a few counts. It lacks a known antigen. The input lacks base qualities; no much larger clone sits a single base away. Study-level results and caveats: The ex vivo response was dominated by HLA-C-restricted CMV-specific TCR beta clonotypes, and the single most frequent clonotype in two of eight donors was supplied by these HLA-C-restricted clonotypes. Cumulative frequency of public TCR beta family members discriminated carriers of CMV infection plus the relevant HLA type in this cohort and an independent roughly 330-donor cohort.

Sample treatment or condition, as interpreted from the label and publication: in vitro stimulation with specific CMV peptide epitopes to enrich CMV-specific T cells. The run used an Illumina HiSeq 1500. TCRdb reprocessed the public reads (quality trimming at Q25 with fastp, clone calling with MiXCR) and kept in-frame beta chains. Under each unique CDR3 protein, matching rows form one entry showing the most common genes and DNA. The table for this sample lists 900,000 to 950,000 distinct CDR3 sequences; around 32% of them were counted only once. The ten largest clones capture around 15% of the sample.

This chain joins TRBV7-9 to TRBJ2-7; 6 matching bases give a weak D call of TRBD1. Material: cultured CD8+ T cells from PBMCs, obtained from culture after CMV antigen stimulation. The TCR comes from a human donor in good health (CMV status not recorded). Some clones in this sample may be carry-over from other donors' samples. The CDR3 sequence is CASSRDTTYEQYF. The sequenced DNA: TGTGCCAGCAGCCGGGACACAACCTACGAGCAGTACTTC.